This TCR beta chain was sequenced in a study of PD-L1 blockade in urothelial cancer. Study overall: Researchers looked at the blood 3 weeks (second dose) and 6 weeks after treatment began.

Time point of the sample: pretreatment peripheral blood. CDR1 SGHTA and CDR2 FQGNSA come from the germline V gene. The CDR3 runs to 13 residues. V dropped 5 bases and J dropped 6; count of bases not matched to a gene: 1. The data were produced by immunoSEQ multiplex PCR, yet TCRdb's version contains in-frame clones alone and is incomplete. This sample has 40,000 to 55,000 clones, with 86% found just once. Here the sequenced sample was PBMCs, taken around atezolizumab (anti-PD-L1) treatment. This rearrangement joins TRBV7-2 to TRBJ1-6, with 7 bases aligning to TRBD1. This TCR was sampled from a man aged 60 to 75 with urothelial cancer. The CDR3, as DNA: TGTGCCAGCAGCCGGGACAGTAATTCACCCCTCCACTTT. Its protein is CASSRDSNSPLHF.